This T cell receptor (beta chain) is from a study of T cell clonality in common variable immunodeficiency. Reduced serum IgG, IgA and/or IgM plus specific antibody deficiency defined CVID. CVID subjects were around 16 female and 25 to 35 male, aged roughly 9 to 64. Caucasian heritage predominated among both patients and controls. Libraries were prepared by immunoSEQ multiplex PCR; TCRdb keeps only in-frame clonotypes and omits some of them. The sample gives under 40,000 clones, none seen only once, and the top ten clones hold roughly 5.9%. Comment on this clone: What it binds is not known. The read ends 3 residues shy of where the CDR3 ends; the end is completed using the germline J gene.

This CDR3 region has 14 residues. Germline lookup yields CDR1 SGHVS and CDR2 FNYEAQ. Trimming cost V 5 bases and J 2 bases, with 12 bases left between them. Study observations and caveats: Compared with controls, CVID subjects had fewer shared TCRbeta clones. Fewer deletions and N-nucleotide insertions were reportedly seen in common variable immunodeficiency TCR beta sequences.

The chain has TRBV7-6 and TRBJ1-2, with D perhaps TRBD1 (6 bases). Material: peripheral blood mononuclear cells. The source is a human donor with common variable immunodeficiency. The CDR3 bases that were read are TGTGCCAGCAGCCTCGGGGGGGCGAACTATGGC. This translates into CASSLGGANYG. The full CDR3 is CASSLGGANYGYTF.